This TCR beta chain was identified in a study of T cells after yellow fever vaccination. The study, taken as a whole, reports: Researchers report a weaker secondary response that nonetheless peaked faster, day 5 versus 15. FACS-sorted repertoires might harbor abundant contaminating clonotypes from the bulk population.

This clonotype was seen at least ten times. Its specificity is not known. V lost 4 bases and J 3 bases, leaving 14 bases between the germline ends. Germline-derived CDR1 and CDR2 are SGDLS and YYNGEE. The CDR3 sequence is 14 residues long. MiXCR was run by TCRdb on the 5' RACE reads, yielding one entry per CDR3 protein. Of some 350,000 distinct CDR3 sequences detected, around 6.5% appear once; the ten largest clones hold 15%. This rearrangement joins TRBV9 to TRBJ2-7; D is possibly TRBD2 (6 bases). The receptor's source is a man aged 25-45 years who received the YFV17D yellow fever vaccine. Sequences were derived from PBMCs, sampled 5 days after the yellow fever booster vaccination. The CDR3 here is CASSLGGEGYEQYF. The CDR3 DNA reads as TGTGCCAGCAGCCTCGGAGGGGAAGGCTACGAGCAGTACTTC.